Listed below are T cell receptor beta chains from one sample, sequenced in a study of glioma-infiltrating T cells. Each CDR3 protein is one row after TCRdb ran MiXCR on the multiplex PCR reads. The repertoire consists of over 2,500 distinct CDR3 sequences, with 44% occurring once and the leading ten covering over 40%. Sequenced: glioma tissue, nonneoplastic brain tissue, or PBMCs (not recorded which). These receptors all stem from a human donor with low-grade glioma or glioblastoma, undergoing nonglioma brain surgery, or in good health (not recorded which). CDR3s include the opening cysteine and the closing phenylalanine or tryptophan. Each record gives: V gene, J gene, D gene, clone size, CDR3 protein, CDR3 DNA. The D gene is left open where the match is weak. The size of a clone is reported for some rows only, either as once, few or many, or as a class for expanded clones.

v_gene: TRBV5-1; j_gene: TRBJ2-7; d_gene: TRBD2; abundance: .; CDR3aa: CASRKGLAYEQYF; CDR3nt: TGCGCCAGCAGAAAGGGACTAGCCTACGAGCAGTACTTC
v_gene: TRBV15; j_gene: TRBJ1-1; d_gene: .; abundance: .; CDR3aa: CDSSFVQGNTEAFF; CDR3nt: TGTGACAGCAGCTTCGTACAGGGGAACACTGAAGCTTTCTTT
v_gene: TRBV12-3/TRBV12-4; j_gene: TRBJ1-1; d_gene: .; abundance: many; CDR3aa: CASSLDRSEAFF; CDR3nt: TGTGCCAGCAGTTTAGATAGGTCTGAAGCTTTCTTT
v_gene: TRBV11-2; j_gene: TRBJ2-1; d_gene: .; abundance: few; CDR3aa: CASSPFLGEGYNEQFF; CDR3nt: TGTGCCAGCAGCCCATTTTTGGGGGAAGGTTACAATGAGCAGTTCTTC
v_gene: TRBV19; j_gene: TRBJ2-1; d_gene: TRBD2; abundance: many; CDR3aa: CASSIPFSGSRGEQFF; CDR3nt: TGTGCCAGTAGTATTCCCTTCAGCGGGAGTAGGGGTGAGCAGTTCTTC
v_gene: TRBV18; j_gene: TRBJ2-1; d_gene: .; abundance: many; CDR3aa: CASSPPPGPQYNEQFF; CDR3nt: TGTGCCAGCTCACCACCCCCGGGCCCCCAGTACAATGAGCAGTTCTTC
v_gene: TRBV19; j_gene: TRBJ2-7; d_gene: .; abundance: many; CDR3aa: CASSISEGSEQYF; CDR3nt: TGTGCCAGTAGTATCTCGGAAGGGAGCGAGCAGTACTTC
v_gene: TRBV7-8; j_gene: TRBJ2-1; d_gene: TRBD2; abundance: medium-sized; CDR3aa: CASSLLGGASYNEQFF; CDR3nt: TGTGCCAGCAGCTTACTCGGGGGGGCATCCTACAATGAGCAGTTCTTC
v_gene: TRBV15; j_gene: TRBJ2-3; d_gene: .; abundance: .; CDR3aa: CATSPNQTSLYFCASKFLYTQYF; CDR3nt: .
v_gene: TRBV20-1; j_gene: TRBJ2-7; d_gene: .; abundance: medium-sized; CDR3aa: CSARDPGQYLGEQYF; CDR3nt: TGCAGTGCTAGAGATCCAGGACAGTACCTAGGCGAGCAGTACTTC
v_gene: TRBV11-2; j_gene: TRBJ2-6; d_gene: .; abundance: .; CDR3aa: CDSTFGESGDNVLTF; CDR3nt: TGTGACAGCACCTTTGGGGAGTCTGGGGACAACGTCCTGACTTTC
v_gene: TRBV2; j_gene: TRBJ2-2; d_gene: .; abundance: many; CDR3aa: CAIPYGSANTGELFF; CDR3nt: TGTGCCATCCCGTACGGCAGCGCGAACACCGGGGAGCTGTTTTTT
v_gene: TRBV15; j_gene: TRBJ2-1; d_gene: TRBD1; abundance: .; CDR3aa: CATNDDRVNTEQFF; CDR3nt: TGTGCCACCAACGACGACAGGGTGAACACTGAGCAGTTCTTC
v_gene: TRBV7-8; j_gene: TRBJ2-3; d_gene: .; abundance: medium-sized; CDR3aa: CASRDGYSTDTQYF; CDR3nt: TGTGCCAGCAGGGACGGGTATAGCACAGATACGCAGTATTTT
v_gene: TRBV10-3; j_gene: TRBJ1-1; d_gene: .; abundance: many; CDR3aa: CAISERQPNTEAFF; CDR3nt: TGTGCCATCAGTGAACGACAGCCGAACACTGAAGCTTTCTTT
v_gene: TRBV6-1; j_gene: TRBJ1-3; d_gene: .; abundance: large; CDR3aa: CASSPQGNTIYF; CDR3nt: TGTGCCAGCAGTCCACAGGGAAACACCATATATTTT
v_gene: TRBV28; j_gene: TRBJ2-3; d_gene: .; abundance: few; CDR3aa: CASSLPTQLTDTQYF; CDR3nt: TGTGCCAGCAGTTTACCGACCCAGTTAACAGATACGCAGTATTTT
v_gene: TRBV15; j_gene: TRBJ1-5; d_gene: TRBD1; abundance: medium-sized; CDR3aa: CATSKQGAYQPQHF; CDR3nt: TGTGCCACCAGCAAACAGGGGGCCTATCAGCCCCAGCATTTT
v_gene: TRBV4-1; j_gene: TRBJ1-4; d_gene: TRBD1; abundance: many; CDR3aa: CASSTNTGGRGEKLFF; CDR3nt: TGCGCCAGCAGCACAAATACAGGGGGCAGGGGTGAAAAACTGTTTTTT
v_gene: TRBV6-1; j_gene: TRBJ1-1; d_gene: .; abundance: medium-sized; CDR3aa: CASRNSEYTEAFF; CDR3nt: TGTGCCAGCAGGAATTCAGAGTACACTGAAGCTTTCTTT
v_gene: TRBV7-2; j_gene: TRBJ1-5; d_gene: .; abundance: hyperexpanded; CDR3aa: CASSLASLNQPQHF; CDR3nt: TGTGCCAGCAGCTTAGCGAGTTTAAATCAGCCCCAGCATTTT
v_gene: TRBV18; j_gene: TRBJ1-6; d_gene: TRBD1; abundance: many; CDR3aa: CASSPTPGTENSPLHF; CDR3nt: TGTGCCAGCTCTCCTACCCCCGGGACAGAGAATTCACCCCTCCACTTT
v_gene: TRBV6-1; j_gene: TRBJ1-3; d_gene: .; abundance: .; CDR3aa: CASADGNTIYF; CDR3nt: TGTGCATCGGCGGATGGAAACACCATATATTTT
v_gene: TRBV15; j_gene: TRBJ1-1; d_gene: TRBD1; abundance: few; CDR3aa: CATRGQGATIKNTEAFF; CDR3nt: TGTGCCACCAGGGGACAGGGGGCCACAATTAAGAACACTGAAGCTTTCTTT
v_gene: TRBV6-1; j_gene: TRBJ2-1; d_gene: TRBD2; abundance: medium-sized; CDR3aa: CASRTGTSGGNEQFF; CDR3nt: TGTGCCAGCAGGACTGGGACTAGCGGTGGAAATGAGCAGTTCTTC
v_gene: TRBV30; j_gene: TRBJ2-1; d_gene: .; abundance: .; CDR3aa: CACFLRDGSYNEQFF; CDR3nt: TGTGCCTGCTTTTTGAGGGACGGCTCCTACAATGAGCAGTTCTTC
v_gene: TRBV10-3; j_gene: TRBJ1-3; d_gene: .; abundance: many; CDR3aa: CAISEASSGSTIYF; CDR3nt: TGTGCCATCAGTGAGGCTAGCTCTGGAAGCACCATATATTTT
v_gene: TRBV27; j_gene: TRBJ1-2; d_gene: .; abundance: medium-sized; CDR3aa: CASAGQPFNYGYTF; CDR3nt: TGTGCCAGTGCTGGGCAGCCGTTTAACTATGGCTACACCTTC
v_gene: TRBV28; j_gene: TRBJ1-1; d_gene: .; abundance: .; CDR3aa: CGRGSGPKNTEAFF; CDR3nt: TGTGGCAGAGGAAGTGGTCCGAAGAACACTGAAGCTTTCTTT
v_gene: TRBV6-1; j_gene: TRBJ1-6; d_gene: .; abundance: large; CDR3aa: CASRPLGTNSPLHF; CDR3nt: TGTGCCAGCAGGCCACTTGGGACCAATTCACCCCTCCACTTT
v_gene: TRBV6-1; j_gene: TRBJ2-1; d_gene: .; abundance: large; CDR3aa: CASQDGGNEQFF; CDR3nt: TGTGCCAGCCAGGACGGAGGGAATGAGCAGTTCTTC
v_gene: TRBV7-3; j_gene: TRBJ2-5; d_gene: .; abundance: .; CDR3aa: CASSLEPGTKETQYF; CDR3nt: TGTGCCAGCAGCTTAGAACCCGGGACAAAAGAGACCCAGTACTTC
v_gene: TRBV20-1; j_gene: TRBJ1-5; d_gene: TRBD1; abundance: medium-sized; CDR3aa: CSARGQGGYQPQHF; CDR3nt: TGCAGTGCTAGAGGACAGGGGGGATATCAGCCCCAGCATTTT
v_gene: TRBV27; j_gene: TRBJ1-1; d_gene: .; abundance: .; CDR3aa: CASTMGTEAFF; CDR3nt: TGTGCCAGCACCATGGGCACTGAAGCTTTCTTT
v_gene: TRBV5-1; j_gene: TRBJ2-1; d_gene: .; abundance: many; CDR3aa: CASSDSPRDSGDEQFF; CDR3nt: TGCGCCAGCAGCGATTCTCCTCGGGACTCTGGGGATGAGCAGTTCTTC
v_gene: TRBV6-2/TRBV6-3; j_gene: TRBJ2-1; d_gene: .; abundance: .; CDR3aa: CASSYNRDYEQFF; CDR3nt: TGTGCCAGCAGTTACAACAGAGACTATGAGCAGTTCTTC
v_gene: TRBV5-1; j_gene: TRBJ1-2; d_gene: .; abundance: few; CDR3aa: CASSLGLSGRGYGYTF; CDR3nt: TGCGCCAGCAGCTTAGGGTTGTCGGGGCGCGGCTATGGCTACACCTTC
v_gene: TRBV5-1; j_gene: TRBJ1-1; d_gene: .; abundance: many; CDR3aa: CASSGGHSGGTEAFF; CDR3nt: TGCGCCAGCAGCGGGGGACACTCTGGAGGCACTGAAGCTTTCTTT
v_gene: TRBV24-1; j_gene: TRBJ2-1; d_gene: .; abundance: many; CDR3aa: CATSDLRTEQFF; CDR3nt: TGTGCCACCAGTGACCTCCGTACCGAGCAGTTCTTC
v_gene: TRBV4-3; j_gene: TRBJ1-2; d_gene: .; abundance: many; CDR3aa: CASSQDPVGGDGYTF; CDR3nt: TGCGCCAGCAGCCAAGATCCCGTCGGGGGGGATGGCTACACCTTC
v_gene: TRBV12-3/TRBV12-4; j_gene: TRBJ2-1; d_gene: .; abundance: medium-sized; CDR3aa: CASSSGEQFF; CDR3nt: TGTGCCAGCAGTTCGGGTGAGCAGTTCTTC
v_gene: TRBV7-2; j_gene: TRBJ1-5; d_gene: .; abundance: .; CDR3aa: CASSLAGTYNEPQHF; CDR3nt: TGTGCCAGCAGCTTAGCCGGGACTTACAATGAGCCCCAGCATTTT
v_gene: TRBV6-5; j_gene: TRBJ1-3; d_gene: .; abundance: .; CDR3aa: CASSARLAGNTIYF; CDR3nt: TGTGCCAGTTCAGCACGTTTGGCTGGAAACACCATATATTTT
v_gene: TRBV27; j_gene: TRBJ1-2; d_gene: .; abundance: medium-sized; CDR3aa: CASSFQGHGYTF; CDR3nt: TGTGCCAGCAGTTTCCAGGGTCACGGCTACACCTTC